These 23 T cell receptor beta chains came from one sample sequenced in a study of neoadjuvant anti-PD-1 for oral cavity cancer. Data came from immunoSEQ multiplex PCR; TCRdb stores just in-frame clones and leaves some out. The sample gives fewer than 7,500 clones, roughly 54% of which show up once; approximately 6% is in the top ten. This sample comprised tumor tissue, obtained before nivolumab (anti-PD-1) treatment. All receptors derive from a person aged 35-80 years with oral cavity squamous cell carcinoma.

The genes are TRBV4-1 and TRBJ1-1; TRBD1 might be the D (5 bases). From germline, CDR1 is MGHRA and CDR2 YSYEKL. This CDR3 is 14 amino acids long. Trimming shortened V by 0 bases and J by 1 base, and 6 bases separated the two germline ends. CDR3 residues: CASSQEGTNTEAFF. Here the CDR3 DNA reads TGCGCCAGCAGCCAAGAGGGGACGAACACTGAAGCTTTCTTT.

V usage is TRBV6-5 and J usage is TRBJ2-2; TRBD1 agrees at 9 bases. The junction had 3 bases not matched to a gene; V was cut back by 7 bases and J by 6 bases. The CDR3 loop spans 13 amino acids. Germline loops: CDR1 MNHEY, CDR2 SVGAGI. The CDR3: CASTRDRAGELFF. The CDR3 DNA reads TGTGCCAGCACCCGGGACAGGGCCGGGGAGCTGTTTTTT.

V usage is TRBV15 and J usage is TRBJ2-1; a possible D gene is TRBD1 (5 bases). The CDR3 runs 15 residues. V shed 1 base and J shed 6 bases, with 13 bases lying between them. CDR1 and CDR2 (germline): LNHNV, YYDKDF (reference sequence). The CDR3 here is CATSRGIREGNEQFF. CDR3 sequence (DNA): TGTGCCACCAGCAGAGGGATCAGGGAAGGCAATGAGCAGTTCTTC.

The chain uses TRBV6-5 and TRBJ1-2; D gene ambiguous. The V and J ends lost 5 bases and 4 bases respectively, with 17 bases between them. This CDR3 spans 15 amino acids. Germline assignment: CDR1 MNHEY and CDR2 SVGAGI. CDR3: CASSQTHLLGYGYTF. For the CDR3, the DNA is TGTGCCAGCAGTCAGACACACCTCCTTGGCTATGGCTACACCTTC.

The rearrangement joins TRBV7-2 to TRBJ2-7; D perhaps matches TRBD1 (6 bases). V was shortened by 4 bases and J by 6 bases, with 10 bases between the two germline ends. There are 12 residues in the CDR3. Germline V lookup: CDR1 SGHTA, CDR2 FQGNSA. Here the CDR3 DNA reads TGTGCCAGCAGCTCCGGACAGCGCGAGCAGTACTTC. This codes for CASSSGQREQYF. Full variable domain (rest looked up from reference TRBV7-2 and TRBJ2-7): GAGVSQSPSNKVTEKGKDVELRCDPISGHTALYWYRQSLGQGLEFLIYFQGNSAPDKSGLPSDRFSAERTGGSVSTLTIQRTQQEDSAVYLCASSSGQREQYFGPGTRLTVT.

The chain combines TRBV10-3 with TRBJ2-5, with a tentative D call TRBD2 (5 bases). The V end was cut by 0 bases, the J end by 7 bases, with 12 bases between. Germline V gene sequence: CDR1 ENHRY, CDR2 SYGVKD. This CDR3 region has 14 residues. CDR3 residues: CAISESGTEGTQYF. The CDR3 DNA is TGTGCCATCAGTGAGTCCGGCACCGAGGGGACCCAGTACTTC.

The chain combines TRBV19 with TRBJ2-1; 8 positions match TRBD1. The CDR3 covers 16 residues. Looked up from germline, CDR1 is LNHDA and CDR2 is SQIVND (reference sequence). The V gene end was trimmed by 3 bases and the J gene end by 7 bases; junction bases not matched to a gene: 11. The CDR3 coding sequence is TGTGCCAGTAGTATTACTTGGGACAGGTCCATTAATGAGCAGTTCTTC. Its translation is CASSITWDRSINEQFF.

This chain links TRBV18 with TRBJ1-1; D is unclear. Trimming removed 1 base at V and 1 base at J, with 7 bases between. This CDR3 has 14 residues. In germline, CDR1 is KGHSH, CDR2 LQKENI. The CDR3 here is CASSPHARNTEAFF. The CDR3 DNA is TGTGCCAGCTCACCACATGCGCGGAACACTGAAGCTTTCTTT.

This clone was observed once. The chain uses TRBV2 and TRBJ2-7, with no clear D. CDR1 is SNHLY, CDR2 FYNNEI, per germline. This CDR3 is 13 amino acids long. The V gene lost 11 bases and the J gene lost 6 bases, with 20 bases spanning the gap. CDR3 DNA sequence: TGTGCCCATACTACCCGCTCGAACTTCGAGCAGTACTTC. Its protein product is CAHTTRSNFEQYF.

This clone has just a few counts. Here the CDR3 reads CASDRPLEQPQHF. CDR3 in DNA: TGTGCCAGTGACCGCCCCCTAGAGCAGCCCCAGCATTTT. The V call is TRBV28, the J call TRBJ1-5, with D hard to call. Germline V gene sequence: CDR1 MDHEN, CDR2 SYDVKM. The CDR3 extends over 13 amino acids. Trimming cost V 9 bases and J 7 bases, with 16 bases left between them.

The V and J genes are TRBV11-2 and TRBJ2-1; D gene uncertain. The germline gives CDR1 SGHAT, CDR2 FQNNGV. Trimming took 1 base from V and 7 from J, leaving 20 bases between them. The CDR3 spans 17 residues. Written as DNA, the CDR3 is TGTGCCAGCAGCTTAGGTTTGTGGGCAGGTAGGAGAAATGAGCAGTTCTTC. Amino acid sequence: CASSLGLWAGRRNEQFF.

The V gene is TRBV5-1, the J gene TRBJ1-1; 8 bases are a match to TRBD1. J lost 1 base, V lost 2 bases, and 7 bases had no gene match. Per germline, CDR1 SGHRS and CDR2 YFSETQ. The CDR3 loop spans 16 amino acids. The CDR3, as DNA: TGCGCCAGCAGCTTTGCCCACAGGGGGAAGAACACTGAAGCTTTCTTT. Translation: CASSFAHRGKNTEAFF.

The V gene is TRBV5-5, the J gene TRBJ2-7, with D possibly matching TRBD1 (6 bases). Germline V gene lookup returns CDR1 SGHKS and CDR2 YYEKEE (reference sequence). CDR3 size: 15 residues. The V and J ends lost 0 bases and 2 bases respectively, with 12 bases between them. The CDR3 spells CASSLEAAGAYEQYF. The CDR3 nucleotides are TGTGCCAGCAGCTTGGAGGCGGCAGGGGCCTACGAGCAGTACTTC.

This clone has only a few counts. J is TRBJ1-2 and V is TRBV6-1; unclear D gene. This CDR3 spans 12 amino acids. V gave up 2 bases and J gave up 8 bases, with 9 bases separating them. The germline CDR1 and CDR2 sequences are MNHNS and SASEGT. In DNA, the CDR3 is TGTGCCAGCAGTGAAATGGTGTTAGGCTACACCTTC. Protein product: CASSEMVLGYTF.

The sample holds one count of this clone. This chain connects TRBV11-2 to TRBJ2-3, with D maybe TRBD1 (6 bases). CDR1 is SGHAT, CDR2 FQNNGV, per germline. Trimming took off 4 bases at V and 6 bases at J, with 20 bases between the two ends. This CDR3 has 16 residues. CDR3 residues: CASSSPGRQRGDTQYF. The DNA for the CDR3 is TGTGCCAGCAGCTCCCCTGGGCGCCAAAGGGGGGATACGCAGTATTTT.

Sample share makes this clone large. V is TRBV28 and J is TRBJ2-7; D gene uncertain. Trimming took 4 bases from V and 3 from J, leaving 7 bases between them. Germline V CDR1 and CDR2: MDHEN, SYDVKM. CDR3 length: 12 amino acids. The CDR3: CASSSHLYEQYF. CDR3 sequence (DNA): TGTGCCAGCAGTTCGCACCTCTACGAGCAGTACTTC.

This sequence joins TRBV6-5 and TRBJ2-7, with 8 bases aligning to TRBD2. Germline V gives CDR1 MNHEY, CDR2 SVGAGI. This CDR3 has 13 residues. The V and J ends lost 6 bases and 3 bases, in that order; junction bases with no gene match: 4. The CDR3 region is CASRAGANYEQYF. The CDR3 bases are TGTGCCAGCAGAGCGGGGGCAAACTACGAGCAGTACTTC.

The J gene is TRBJ1-1, the V gene TRBV5-6; no firm D call. This CDR3 is built from 14 residues. CDR1 and CDR2 (germline): SGHDT, YYEEEE. Trimming shortened V by 4 bases and J by 1 base, and 11 bases separated the two germline ends. For the CDR3, the DNA is TGTGCCAGCAGCCCCGGATACGGGAACACTGAAGCTTTCTTT. This translates into CASSPGYGNTEAFF.

This rearrangement joins TRBV6-5 to TRBJ2-1, with 8 bases aligning to TRBD2. The germline V gene encodes CDR1 MNHEY and CDR2 SVGAGI. CDR3 size: 15 residues. V was clipped by 2 bases and J by 9 bases; unmatched bases: 9. CDR3 bases: TGTGCCAGCAGTTACGACGACGGGGGGGTAGGTGAGCAGTTCTTC. This sequence encodes CASSYDDGGVGEQFF.

This clone was found a few times. The J gene is TRBJ2-1, the V gene TRBV5-6; D is ambiguous. CDR1 and CDR2 from the germline V gene are SGHDT and YYEEEE. V was cut by 2 bases and J by 2 bases, with 5 bases left in between. The CDR3 sequence is 13 residues long. Here the CDR3 DNA reads TGTGCCAGCAGCTTCGGAGCCTACAATGAGCAGTTCTTC. It yields the protein CASSFGAYNEQFF.

This clone was detected only a few times. The V and J genes are TRBV7-9 and TRBJ1-1, with D hard to call. V was trimmed by 1 base and J by 5 bases, leaving 11 bases between them. The CDR3 sequence is 14 residues long. The V gene's germline CDR1 is SEHNR and CDR2 FQNEAQ (reference sequence). The CDR3 nucleotides read TGTGCCAGCAGCTTAGACCGGGAGTGGACTGAAGCTTTCTTT. Translation: CASSLDREWTEAFF. The full variable domain, completed using reference TRBV7-9 and TRBJ1-1, is DTGVSQNPRHKITKRGQNVTFRCDPISEHNRLYWYRQTLGQGPEFLTYFQNEAQLEKSRLLSDRFSAERPKGSFSTLEIQRTEQGDSAMYLCASSLDREWTEAFFGQGTRLTVV.

The chain is built from TRBV7-2 and TRBJ2-7; 7 nucleotides line up with TRBD1. Germline V gene lookup returns CDR1 SGHTA and CDR2 FQGNSA. Trimming took 4 bases from V and 6 from J; bases not matched to a gene: 6. CDR3 size: 13 residues. This CDR3 is CASSSHRGGEQYF. DNA for the CDR3: TGTGCCAGCAGCTCCCACAGGGGCGGCGAGCAGTACTTC.

The rearrangement uses TRBV2 and TRBJ1-2; no definite D call. V was trimmed by 5 bases and J by 3 bases, leaving 13 bases between them. Germline V gene lookup returns CDR1 SNHLY and CDR2 FYNNEI. The CDR3 is made up of 14 amino acids. The chain's CDR3 is CASSPRGSYYGYTF. CDR3 bases: TGTGCCAGCAGTCCCCGTGGCAGCTACTATGGCTACACCTTC.